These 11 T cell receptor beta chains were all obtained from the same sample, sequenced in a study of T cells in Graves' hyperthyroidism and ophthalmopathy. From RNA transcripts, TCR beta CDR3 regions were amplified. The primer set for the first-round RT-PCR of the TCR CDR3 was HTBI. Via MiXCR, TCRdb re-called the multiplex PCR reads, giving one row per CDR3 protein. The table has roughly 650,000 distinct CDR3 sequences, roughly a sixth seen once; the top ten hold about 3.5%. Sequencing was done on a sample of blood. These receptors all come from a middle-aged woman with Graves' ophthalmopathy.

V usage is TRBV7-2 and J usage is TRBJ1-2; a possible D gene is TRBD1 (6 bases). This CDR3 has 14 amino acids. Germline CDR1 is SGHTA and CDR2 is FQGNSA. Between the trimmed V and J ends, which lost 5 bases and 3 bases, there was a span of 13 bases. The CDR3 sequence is CASSQDSIDYGYTF. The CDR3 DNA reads TGTGCCAGCAGCCAGGACAGCATTGACTATGGCTACACCTTC.

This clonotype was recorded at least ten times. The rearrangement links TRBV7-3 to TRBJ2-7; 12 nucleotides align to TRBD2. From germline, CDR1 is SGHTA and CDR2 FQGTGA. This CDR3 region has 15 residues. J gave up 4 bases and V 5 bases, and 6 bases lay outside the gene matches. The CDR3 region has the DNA TGTGCCAGCAGCGCCCTAGCGGGAGGGCCTTACGAGCAGTACTTC. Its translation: CASSALAGGPYEQYF. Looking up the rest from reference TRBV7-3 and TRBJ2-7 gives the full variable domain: GAGVSQTPSNKVTEKGKYVELRCDPISGHTALYWYRQSLGQGPEFLIYFQGTGAADDSGLPNDRFFAVRPEGSVSTLKIQRTERGDSAVYLCASSALAGGPYEQYFGPGTRLTVT.

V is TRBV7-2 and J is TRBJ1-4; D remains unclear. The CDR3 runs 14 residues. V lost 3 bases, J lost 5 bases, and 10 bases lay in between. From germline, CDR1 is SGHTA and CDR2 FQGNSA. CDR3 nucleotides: TGTGCCAGCAGCTTTCAAGGACCCAATGAAAAACTGTTTTTT. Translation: CASSFQGPNEKLFF.

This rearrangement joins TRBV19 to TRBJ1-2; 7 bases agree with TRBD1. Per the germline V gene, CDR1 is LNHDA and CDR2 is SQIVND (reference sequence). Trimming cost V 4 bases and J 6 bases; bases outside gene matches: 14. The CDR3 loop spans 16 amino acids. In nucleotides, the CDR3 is TGTGCCAGTAGTACAAGACAGGGAGATCATATTGATGGCTACACCTTC. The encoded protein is CASSTRQGDHIDGYTF.

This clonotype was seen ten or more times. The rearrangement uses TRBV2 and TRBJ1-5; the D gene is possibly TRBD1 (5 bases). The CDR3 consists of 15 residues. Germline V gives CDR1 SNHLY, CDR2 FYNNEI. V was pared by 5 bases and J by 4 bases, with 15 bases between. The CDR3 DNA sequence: TGTGCCAGCAGTCTAGAAAGGGGCGGGAATCAGCCCCAGCATTTT. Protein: CASSLERGGNQPQHF.

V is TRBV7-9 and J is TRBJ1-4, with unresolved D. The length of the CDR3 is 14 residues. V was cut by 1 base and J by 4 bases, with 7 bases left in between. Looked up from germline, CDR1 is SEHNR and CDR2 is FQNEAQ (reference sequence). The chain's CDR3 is CASSLGSDNEKLFF. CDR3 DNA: TGTGCCAGCAGCTTAGGTTCAGATAATGAAAAACTGTTTTTT.

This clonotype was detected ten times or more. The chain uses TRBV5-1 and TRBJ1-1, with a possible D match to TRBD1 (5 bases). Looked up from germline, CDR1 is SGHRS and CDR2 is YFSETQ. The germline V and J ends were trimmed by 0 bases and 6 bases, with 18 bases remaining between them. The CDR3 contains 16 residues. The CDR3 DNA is TGCGCCAGCAGCTTGGACCCCCAGGGTCCGGCGGCTGAAGCTTTCTTT. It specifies CASSLDPQGPAAEAFF.

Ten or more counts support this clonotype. CDR3 nucleotide sequence: TGTGCCAGCAGCTCGATCCCGGAGACCCAGTACTTC. Residues: CASSSIPETQYF. This sequence joins TRBV7-2 and TRBJ2-5; unclear D gene. V lost 4 bases and J lost 5, with 8 bases in between. Germline values: CDR1 SGHTA, CDR2 FQGNSA. CDR3 length: 12 residues.

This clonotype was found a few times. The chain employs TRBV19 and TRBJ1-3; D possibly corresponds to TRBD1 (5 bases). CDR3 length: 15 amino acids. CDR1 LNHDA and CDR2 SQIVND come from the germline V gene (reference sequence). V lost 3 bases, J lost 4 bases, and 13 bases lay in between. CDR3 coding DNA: TGTGCCAGTAGTATGGGCGGGACGGCCGGAAACACCATATATTTT. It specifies CASSMGGTAGNTIYF.

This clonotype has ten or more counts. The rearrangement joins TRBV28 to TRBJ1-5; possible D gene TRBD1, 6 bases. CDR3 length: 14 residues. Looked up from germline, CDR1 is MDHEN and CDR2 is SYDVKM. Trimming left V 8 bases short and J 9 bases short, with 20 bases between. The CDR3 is CASGTGTTSRPQHF. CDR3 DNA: TGTGCCAGCGGAACCGGGACAACCAGTCGGCCCCAGCATTTT.

The CDR3 sequence: CASSPSQGAQFF. The CDR3 bases are TGTGCCAGCTCACCATCACAGGGGGCCCAGTTCTTC. The genes are TRBV18 and TRBJ2-1; 9 nucleotides agree with TRBD1. The germline gives CDR1 KGHSH, CDR2 LQKENI. V was pared by 2 bases and J by 13 bases, with 3 bases of the junction left unmatched. The CDR3 is 12 amino acids.